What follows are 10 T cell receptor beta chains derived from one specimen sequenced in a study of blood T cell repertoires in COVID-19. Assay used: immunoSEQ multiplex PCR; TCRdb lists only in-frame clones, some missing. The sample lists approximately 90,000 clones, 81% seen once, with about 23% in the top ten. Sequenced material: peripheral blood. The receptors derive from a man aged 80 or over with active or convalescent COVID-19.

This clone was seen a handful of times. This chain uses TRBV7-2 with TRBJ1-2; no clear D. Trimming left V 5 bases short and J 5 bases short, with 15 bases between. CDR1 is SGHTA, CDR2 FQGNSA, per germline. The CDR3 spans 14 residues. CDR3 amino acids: CASSRGLLEYGYTF. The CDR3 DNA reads TGTGCCAGCAGCCGCGGACTGTTGGAGTATGGCTACACCTTC.

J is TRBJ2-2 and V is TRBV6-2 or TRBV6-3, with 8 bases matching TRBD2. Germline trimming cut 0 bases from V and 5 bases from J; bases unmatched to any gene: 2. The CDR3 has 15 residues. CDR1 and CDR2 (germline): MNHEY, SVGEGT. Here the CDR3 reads CASSYSGLDTGELFF. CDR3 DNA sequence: TGTGCCAGCAGTTACTCGGGACTAGATACCGGGGAGCTGTTTTTT.

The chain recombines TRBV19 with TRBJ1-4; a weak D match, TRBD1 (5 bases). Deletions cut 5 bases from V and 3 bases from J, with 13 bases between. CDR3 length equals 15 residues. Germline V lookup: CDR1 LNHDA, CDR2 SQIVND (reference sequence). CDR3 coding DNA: TGTGCCAGTAGTTCCGCCGGGGGACCTAATGAAAAACTGTTTTTT. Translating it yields CASSSAGGPNEKLFF.

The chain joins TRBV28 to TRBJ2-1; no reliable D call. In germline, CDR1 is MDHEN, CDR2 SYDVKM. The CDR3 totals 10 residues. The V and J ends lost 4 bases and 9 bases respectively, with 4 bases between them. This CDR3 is CASSYGEQFF. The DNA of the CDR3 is TGTGCCAGCAGTTACGGTGAGCAGTTCTTC.

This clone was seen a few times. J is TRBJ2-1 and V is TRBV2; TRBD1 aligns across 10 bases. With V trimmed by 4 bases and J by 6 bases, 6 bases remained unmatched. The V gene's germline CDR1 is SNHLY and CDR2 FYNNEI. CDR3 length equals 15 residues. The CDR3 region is CASSGATGGFNEQFF. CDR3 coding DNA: TGTGCCAGCAGTGGGGCGACAGGGGGCTTCAATGAGCAGTTCTTC.

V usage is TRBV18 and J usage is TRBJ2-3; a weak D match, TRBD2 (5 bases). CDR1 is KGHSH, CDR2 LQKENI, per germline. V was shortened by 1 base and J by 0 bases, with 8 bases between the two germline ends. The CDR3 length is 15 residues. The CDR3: CASSPREYSTDTQYF. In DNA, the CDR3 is TGTGCCAGCTCACCACGGGAGTATAGCACAGATACGCAGTATTTT.

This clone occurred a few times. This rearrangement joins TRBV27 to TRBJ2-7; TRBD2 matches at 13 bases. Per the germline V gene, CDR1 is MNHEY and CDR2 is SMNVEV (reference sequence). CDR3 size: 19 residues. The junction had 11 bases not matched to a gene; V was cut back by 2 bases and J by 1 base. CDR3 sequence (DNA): TGTGCCAGCAGTTTACTCCCGGGGACTAGCGGGGTCAGATCCTACGAGCAGTACTTC. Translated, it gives CASSLLPGTSGVRSYEQYF.

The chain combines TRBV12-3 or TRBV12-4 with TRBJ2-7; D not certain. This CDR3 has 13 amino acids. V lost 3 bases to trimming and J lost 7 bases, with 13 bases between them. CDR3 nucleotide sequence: TGTGCCAGCAGTTTCTCAACAGTAGGAGAGCAGTACTTC. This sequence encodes CASSFSTVGEQYF.

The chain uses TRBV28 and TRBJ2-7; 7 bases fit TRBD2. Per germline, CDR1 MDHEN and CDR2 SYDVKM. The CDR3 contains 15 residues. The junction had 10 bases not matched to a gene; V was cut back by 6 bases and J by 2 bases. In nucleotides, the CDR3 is TGTGCCAGCAGCCAAACCTCGGGGGGTGCCTACGAGCAGTACTTC. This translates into CASSQTSGGAYEQYF.

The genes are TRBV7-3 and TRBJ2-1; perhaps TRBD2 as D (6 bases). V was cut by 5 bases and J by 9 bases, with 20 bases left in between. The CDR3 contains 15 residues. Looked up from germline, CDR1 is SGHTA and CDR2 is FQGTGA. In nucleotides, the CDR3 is TGTGCCAGCAGCCCCGACCCGGGAGCCCGAGGTGAGCAGTTCTTC. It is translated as CASSPDPGARGEQFF. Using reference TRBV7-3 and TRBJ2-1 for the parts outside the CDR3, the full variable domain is GAGVSQTPSNKVTEKGKYVELRCDPISGHTALYWYRQSLGQGPEFLIYFQGTGAADDSGLPNDRFFAVRPEGSVSTLKIQRTERGDSAVYLCASSPDPGARGEQFFGPGTRLTVL.